The next 20 T cell receptor beta chains were all read from a single sample in a study of cytomegalovirus exposure and HLA in healthy donors. Amplification used 60 Vbeta primers and 13 Jbeta primers. Libraries were prepared by immunoSEQ multiplex PCR; TCRdb keeps only in-frame clonotypes and omits some of them. The profile shows 100,000 to 150,000 clones, around 75% of them singletons. The sample comprised PBMCs. These receptors were taken from a woman in her forties or fifties in good health and CMV-seropositive.

This clone was observed a single time. J is TRBJ2-7 and V is TRBV7-3, with a possible D match to TRBD2 (6 bases). This CDR3 spans 15 amino acids. Germline-derived CDR1 and CDR2 are SGHTA and FQGTGA. Trimming removed 2 bases from V and 2 bases from J, with 13 bases in between. The CDR3 here is CASSLAAGIAYEQYF. The CDR3, as DNA: TGTGCCAGCAGCTTAGCAGCGGGTATTGCCTACGAGCAGTACTTC. Together with reference TRBV7-3 and TRBJ2-7, the CDR3 gives the full variable domain: GAGVSQTPSNKVTEKGKYVELRCDPISGHTALYWYRQSLGQGPEFLIYFQGTGAADDSGLPNDRFFAVRPEGSVSTLKIQRTERGDSAVYLCASSLAAGIAYEQYFGPGTRLTVT.

The chain combines TRBV7-6 with TRBJ2-1, with 9 bases identical to TRBD2. CDR1 SGHVS and CDR2 FNYEAQ come from the germline V gene. CDR3 length equals 15 residues. The trim removed 2 bases at V and 9 bases at J, leaving 8 bases unmatched. CDR3 in amino acids: CASSLISGGIGEQFF. CDR3 sequence (DNA): TGTGCCAGCAGCTTAATAAGCGGGGGGATTGGTGAGCAGTTCTTC. Together with reference TRBV7-6 and TRBJ2-1, the CDR3 gives the full variable domain: GAGVSQSPRYKVTKRGQDVALRCDPISGHVSLYWYRQALGQGPEFLTYFNYEAQQDKSGLPNDRFSAERPEGSISTLTIQRTEQRDSAMYRCASSLISGGIGEQFFGPGTRLTVL.

The chain combines TRBV5-6 with TRBJ2-1; 7 bases are a match to TRBD2. The V segment lost 3 bases and the J segment 5 bases; nucleotides outside the gene matches: 8. The CDR3 contains 15 residues. CDR1 is SGHDT, CDR2 YYEEEE, per germline. DNA of the CDR3: TGTGCCAGCAGCTCTAAGCGGGGAGCCCACAATGAGCAGTTCTTC. Translating gives CASSSKRGAHNEQFF.

The chain combines TRBV7-3 with TRBJ2-2; perhaps TRBD1 as D (6 bases). Trimming left V 5 bases short and J 5 bases short, with 18 bases between. This CDR3 is built from 16 residues. Germline V gene lookup returns CDR1 SGHTA and CDR2 FQGTGA. The CDR3 loop reads CASSNRVQDGTGELFF. CDR3 DNA: TGTGCCAGCAGCAACAGGGTCCAAGATGGGACCGGGGAGCTGTTTTTT.

The CDR3 reads CASSEGLAGETQYF. DNA of the CDR3: TGTGCCAGTAGCGAAGGCCTAGCGGGAGAGACCCAGTACTTC. The chain employs TRBV19 and TRBJ2-5, with 8 bases lining up with TRBD2. The CDR3 consists of 14 residues. The V segment lost 6 bases and the J segment 4 bases; nucleotides outside the gene matches: 7. Germline CDR1 is LNHDA and CDR2 is SQIVND (reference sequence).

This clone was seen a few times. The genes are TRBV30 and TRBJ1-1, with D unresolved. Trimming left V 2 bases short and J 2 bases short, with 6 bases between. Germline V gene lookup returns CDR1 GTSNPN and CDR2 SVGIG (reference sequence). The length of the CDR3 is 12 residues. CDR3 DNA: TGTGCCTGGAGTCTGGGCAACACTGAAGCTTTCTTT. Encoded protein: CAWSLGNTEAFF.

V usage is TRBV5-1 and J usage is TRBJ2-3; a weak D match, TRBD1 (5 bases). This CDR3 has 15 amino acids. The V end lost 0 bases, the J end lost 6 bases, and 14 bases lay between the germline ends. Germline values: CDR1 SGHRS, CDR2 YFSETQ. This CDR3 is CASSLEAGLGDTQYF. CDR3 in DNA: TGCGCCAGCAGCTTGGAAGCAGGGTTGGGTGATACGCAGTATTTT.

This clone showed up just a few times. The chain employs TRBV9 and TRBJ2-1; possibly TRBD2 for D (6 bases). The CDR3 runs 15 residues. V lost 0 bases and J 4 bases, leaving 11 bases between the germline ends. Germline CDR1 reads SGDLS; CDR2 reads YYNGEE. CDR3 nucleotides: TGTGCCAGCAGCGTAGGCTACGGGAGTTACAATGAGCAGTTCTTC. It encodes CASSVGYGSYNEQFF. Based on the CDR3 plus reference TRBV9 and TRBJ2-1, the full variable domain is DSGVTQTPKHLITATGQRVTLRCSPRSGDLSVYWYQQSLDQGLQFLIQYYNGEERAKGNILERFSAQQFPDLHSELNLSSLELGDSALYFCASSVGYGSYNEQFFGPGTRLTVL.

The chain joins TRBV7-9 to TRBJ2-7; D not resolved. CDR3 size: 12 residues. Germline V CDR1 and CDR2: SEHNR, FQNEAQ (reference sequence). Trimming removed 4 bases from V and 3 bases from J, with 7 bases in between. CDR3 region: CASSSIDYEQYF. Here the CDR3 DNA reads TGTGCCAGCAGCTCCATAGACTACGAGCAGTACTTC.

This chain uses TRBV4-2 with TRBJ1-1; TRBD1 is a possible D gene (5 bases). CDR1 is LGHNA and CDR2 is YNFKEQ in the germline V gene. V lost 8 bases and J lost 3, with 13 bases in between. CDR3 length equals 13 residues. The DNA for the CDR3 is TGTGCCAGCGCCTCTTGGGGGGACACTGAAGCTTTCTTT. Its translation: CASASWGDTEAFF.

This clone was counted once. The CDR3 DNA follows: TGTGCCAGCAGACGGGAGGGCCACCAAGAGACCCAGTACTTC. Protein product: CASRREGHQETQYF. The V call is TRBV5-6, the J call TRBJ2-5, with 8 bases lining up with TRBD2. The length of the CDR3 is 14 residues. Trimming at V came to 5 bases and at J to 0 bases, leaving 3 bases not matched to a gene. Germline CDR1 is SGHDT and CDR2 is YYEEEE.

By proportion, this clone is medium-sized (0.01 to 0.1%). This chain joins TRBV13 and TRBJ2-5, with D maybe TRBD2 (5 bases). The ends were cut back, 5 bases at V and 1 base at J, with 11 bases in the middle. This CDR3 is 14 amino acids long. The germline gives CDR1 PRHDT, CDR2 FYEKMQ (reference sequence). The CDR3 region has the DNA TGTGCCAGCAGCCCGAGGGTAGCCCAAGAGACCCAGTACTTC. Its translation is CASSPRVAQETQYF.

This chain links TRBV2 with TRBJ2-1; 10 bases line up with TRBD2. The CDR3 extends over 14 amino acids. V lost 4 bases to trimming and J lost 3 bases; unmatched junction nucleotides: 0. Germline CDR1 reads SNHLY; CDR2 reads FYNNEI. The CDR3 loop reads CASSGTSGYNEQFF. CDR3 DNA: TGTGCCAGCAGTGGGACTAGCGGCTACAATGAGCAGTTCTTC.

This clone was seen only once. This chain connects TRBV5-1 to TRBJ2-1, with D perhaps TRBD1 (5 bases). The CDR3 is 14 residues long. In germline, CDR1 is SGHRS, CDR2 YFSETQ. Trimming cost V 0 bases and J 9 bases, with 13 bases left between them. The CDR3 DNA sequence: TGCGCCAGCAGCTTGGGACAGCCCCAAACTGAGCAGTTCTTC. Its translation: CASSLGQPQTEQFF. The complete variable domain, with remaining parts taken from reference TRBV5-1 and TRBJ2-1, reads KAGVTQTPRYLIKTRGQQVTLSCSPISGHRSVSWYQQTPGQGLQFLFEYFSETQRNKGNFPGRFSGRQFSNSRSEMNVSTLELGDSALYLCASSLGQPQTEQFFGPGTRLTVL.

This chain joins TRBV30 and TRBJ1-2; a weak D match, TRBD1 (6 bases). V shed 3 bases and J shed 4 bases, with 15 bases lying between them. CDR3 size: 14 residues. The germline V gene has CDR1 GTSNPN and CDR2 SVGIG (reference sequence). The CDR3 DNA follows: TGTGCCTGGAGCCCGGGACACCTCCTCTATGGCTACACCTTC. It translates to CAWSPGHLLYGYTF.

This clone has a handful of counts. At one boundary the junction diverges from the germline segment, which might be a read error. V and J are TRBV7-9 and TRBJ2-1; 14 bases align to TRBD2. CDR1 and CDR2 from the germline V gene are SEHNR and FQNEAQ (reference sequence). There are 18 residues in the CDR3. In DNA form, the CDR3 reads TGTTCCAGCAGCTTAGGACTAGCGGGAGGTAAACCCAACAATGAGCAGTTCTTC. Translated: CSSSLGLAGGKPNNEQFF.

The chain carries TRBV4-1 and TRBJ2-1, with 13 bases matching TRBD2. The germline V gene has CDR1 MGHRA and CDR2 YSYEKL. V lost 3 bases, J lost 8 bases, and 13 bases stayed unmatched. This CDR3 contains 18 residues. CDR3 in DNA: TGCGCCAGCAGCCAGGGGGGTTCCGGGACTAGCGGGGAGTATGAGCAGTTCTTC. It translates to CASSQGGSGTSGEYEQFF.

The chain combines TRBV2 with TRBJ2-5; possibly TRBD2 for D (5 bases). The CDR3 covers 11 residues. The germline V gene has CDR1 SNHLY and CDR2 FYNNEI. The CDR3 loop reads CASVEEETQYF. In DNA form, the CDR3 reads TGTGCTTCCGTGGAGGAAGAGACCCAGTACTTC.

The chain couples TRBV5-1 to TRBJ2-3, with 7 bases aligning to TRBD1. This CDR3 comprises 14 residues. Germline-derived CDR1 and CDR2 are SGHRS and YFSETQ. V lost 0 bases to trimming and J lost 8 bases; unmatched junction nucleotides: 6. CDR3 region: CASSLGQGEATQYF. In DNA, the CDR3 is TGCGCCAGCAGCTTGGGACAGGGAGAGGCTACGCAGTATTTT.

The CDR3 protein is CASSRGDSGGFRADTQYF. The CDR3 nucleotides are TGTGCCAGCAGCCGGGGCGATAGCGGGGGGTTTCGAGCAGATACGCAGTATTTT. The V gene is TRBV5-4, the J gene TRBJ2-3, with 10 bases lining up with TRBD2. J lost 4 bases, V lost 4 bases, and 15 bases had no gene match. Germline lookup yields CDR1 SGHNT and CDR2 YYREEE (reference sequence). The CDR3 runs to 18 residues.